The present T cell receptor (beta chain) was sequenced within a study of T cell responses to AZD1222 COVID-19 vaccine. Comments on this clone: Its specificity is unknown.

The CDR3 is 14 amino acids. V lost 3 bases to trimming and J lost 4 bases, with 10 bases between them. In germline, CDR1 is LNHDA, CDR2 SQIVND (reference sequence). Study-wide results and limits: Epitopes outside B.1.351 and B.1.1.7 mutated regions reportedly drew nearly half of spike TCRs. Only 5 or 6 people who got AZD1222 tested seropositive at baseline.

The data were produced by immunoSEQ multiplex PCR, yet TCRdb's version contains in-frame clones alone and is incomplete. The table includes over 130,000 clones, around nine tenths detected once. This TCR came from an adult who received the AZD1222 COVID-19 vaccine. The specimen was peripheral blood, collected 28 days after the second AZD1222 dose. The chain combines TRBV19 with TRBJ1-5; TRBD1 is a possible D gene (5 bases). CDR3 residues: CASSIVAGNQPQHF. As DNA, the CDR3 is TGTGCCAGTAGTATCGTCGCAGGGAATCAGCCCCAGCATTTT. The variable domain in full, completed from reference TRBV19 and TRBJ1-5, reads DGGITQSPKYLFRKEGQNVTLSCEQNLNHDAMYWYRQDPGQGLRLIYYSQIVNDFQKGDIAEGYSVSREKKESFPLTVTSAQKNPTAFYLCASSIVAGNQPQHFGDGTRLSIL.